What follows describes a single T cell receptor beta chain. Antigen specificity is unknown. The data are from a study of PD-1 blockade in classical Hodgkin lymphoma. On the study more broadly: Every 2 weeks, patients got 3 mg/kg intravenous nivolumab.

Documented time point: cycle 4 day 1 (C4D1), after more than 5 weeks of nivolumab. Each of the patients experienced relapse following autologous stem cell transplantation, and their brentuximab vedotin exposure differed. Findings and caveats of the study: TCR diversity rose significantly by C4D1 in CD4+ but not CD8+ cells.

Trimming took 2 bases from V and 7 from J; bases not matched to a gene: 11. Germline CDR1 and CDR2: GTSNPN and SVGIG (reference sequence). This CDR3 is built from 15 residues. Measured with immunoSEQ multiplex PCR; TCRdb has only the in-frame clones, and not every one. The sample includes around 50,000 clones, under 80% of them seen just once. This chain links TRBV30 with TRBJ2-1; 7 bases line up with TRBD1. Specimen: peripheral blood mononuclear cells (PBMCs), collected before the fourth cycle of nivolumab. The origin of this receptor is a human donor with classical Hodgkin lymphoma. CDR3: CAWSFTGTALNEQFF. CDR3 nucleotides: TGTGCCTGGAGTTTTACCGGGACAGCCTTGAATGAGCAGTTCTTC.